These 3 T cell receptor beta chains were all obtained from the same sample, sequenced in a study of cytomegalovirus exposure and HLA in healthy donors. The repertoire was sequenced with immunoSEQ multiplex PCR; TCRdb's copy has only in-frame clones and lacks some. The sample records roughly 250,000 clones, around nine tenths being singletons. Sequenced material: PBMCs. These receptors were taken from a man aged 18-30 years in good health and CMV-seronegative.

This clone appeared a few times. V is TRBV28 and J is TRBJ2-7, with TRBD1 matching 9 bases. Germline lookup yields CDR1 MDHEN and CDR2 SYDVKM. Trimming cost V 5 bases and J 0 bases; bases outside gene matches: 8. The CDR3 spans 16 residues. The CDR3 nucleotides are TGTGCCAGCAGTCCCTCAGGGGGACAGGGCTCCTACGAGCAGTACTTC. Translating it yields CASSPSGGQGSYEQYF.

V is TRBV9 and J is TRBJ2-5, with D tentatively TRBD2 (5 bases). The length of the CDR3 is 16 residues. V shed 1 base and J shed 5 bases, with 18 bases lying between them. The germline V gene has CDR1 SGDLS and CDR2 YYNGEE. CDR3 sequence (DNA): TGTGCCAGCAGCGTAAGTGGCCGGTCTCCGGGGGAGACCCAGTACTTC. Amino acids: CASSVSGRSPGETQYF.

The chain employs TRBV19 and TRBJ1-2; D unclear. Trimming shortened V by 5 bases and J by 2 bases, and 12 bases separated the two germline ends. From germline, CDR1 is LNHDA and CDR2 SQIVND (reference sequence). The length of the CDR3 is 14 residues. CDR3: CASSLGTENYGYTF. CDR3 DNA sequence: TGTGCCAGTAGTCTCGGTACAGAGAACTATGGCTACACCTTC.